This is a list of T cell receptor beta chains from one sample in a study of CD8+CD57+ T cells in acquired aplastic anemia. TCRdb recomputed calls from the reads with MiXCR, one row per CDR3 protein. The table records approximately 270,000 distinct CDR3 sequences, 50% to 70% of them present only once. Sequenced input: sorted CD4+, CD8+, or CD8+CD57+ T cells (not recorded which) from PBMCs. These TCRs come from a human donor with severe aplastic anemia or a healthy control (not recorded which). Each CDR3 is given with its conserved first and last residue. Part of the rows lack a size; the others show once, few, many or a class for expanded clones.

J | length | V | size | CDR3
TRBJ1-5 | 12 | TRBV20-1 | NA | CSAVLGGQPQHF
TRBJ1-3 | 12 | TRBV2 | NA | CASSEQTITTYF
TRBJ2-5 | 14 | TRBV20-1 | NA | CSASGAGDQETQYF
TRBJ1-5 | 13 | TRBV24-1 | NA | CATRQDGVRPQHF
TRBJ1-1 | 13 | TRBV11-1 | many | CASSLRRGTEAFF
TRBJ1-2 | 12 | TRBV19 | NA | CASSFAGDGYTF
TRBJ1-1 | 13 | TRBV25-1 | NA | CASSPWGQVEAFF
TRBJ1-6 | 17 | TRBV3-1 | many | CASSQDGQGAWNSPLHF
TRBJ2-7 | 13 | TRBV6-5 | NA | CAIEPGLLYEQYF
TRBJ1-4 | 14 | TRBV7-8 | NA | CASSSRGLTEMLFF
TRBJ1-1 | 16 | TRBV15 | NA | CATSHRLRQGVDEAFF
TRBJ2-2 | 17 | TRBV5-5 | NA | CASSWGLGGGRAGELFF
TRBJ1-4 | 16 | TRBV9 | many | CASSPSTTGISEKLFF
TRBJ1-2 | 15 | TRBV6-5 | NA | CASSYPGTSRWGYTF
TRBJ2-3 | 13 | TRBV29-1 | NA | CSDRGVRTDTQYF
TRBJ1-6 | 14 | TRBV2 | NA | CASSTGIYNSPLHF
TRBJ2-3 | 18 | TRBV20-1 | NA | CSAGILGLAGGSTDTQYF
TRBJ1-1 | 20 | TRBV2 | NA | CASSNTLSPGTAIVWTEAFF
TRBJ1-6 | 14 | TRBV6-5 | many | CASSLTPNNSPLHF
TRBJ1-1 | 12 | TRBV29-1 | NA | CSGTGGVTEAFF
TRBJ1-1 | 13 | TRBV19 | once | CASRAMGVTEAFF
TRBJ1-5 | 13 | TRBV7-9 | few | CASSPGTDQPQHF
TRBJ2-3 | 11 | TRBV2 | many | CASDSSDTQYF
TRBJ2-1 | 15 | TRBV24-1 | NA | CATNGWSGRWDEQFF
TRBJ1-2 | 18 | TRBV24-1 | NA | CATSASMGQGNANYGYTF
TRBJ2-7 | 17 | TRBV2 | NA | CASSDLRLGTRSHEQYF
TRBJ2-7 | 13 | TRBV10-2 | NA | CASCDQGPYEQYF
TRBJ2-6 | 14 | TRBV7-3 | NA | CASSSLGQGNTEAF
TRBJ1-1 | 14 | TRBV20-1 | NA | CSARKGTPSTEAFF
TRBJ2-5 | 15 | TRBV5-8 | few | CASSLAGERGETQYF
TRBJ2-7 | 12 | TRBV24-1 | NA | CATSDGEYEQYF
TRBJ1-5 | 18 | TRBV7-2 | NA | CASSLAGGELQVQGPQHF
TRBJ1-2 | 12 | TRBV6-5 | NA | CASWTGSYGYTF
TRBJ2-1 | 18 | TRBV24-1 | many | CATSEGGWGWGAYNEQFF
TRBJ2-7 | 15 | TRBV7-9 | NA | CASSLARGPFYEQYF
TRBJ2-3 | 20 | TRBV24-1 | few | CATSDPPGTSGGNRTDTQYF
TRBJ2-7 | 15 | TRBV20-1 | NA | CSASDGQGSSYEQYF
TRBJ2-7 | 17 | TRBV7-9 | NA | CASSYSTQGTARDEQYF
TRBJ2-3 | 13 | TRBV5-1 | NA | CASRPLYTDTQYF
TRBJ2-7 | 16 | TRBV7-9 | many | CASQLQTGFGGNEQYF
TRBJ1-6 | 14 | TRBV10-3 | NA | CAIRGTANNSPLHF
TRBJ2-7 | 14 | TRBV7-2 | NA | CASSLGRGGYEQYF
TRBJ1-2 | 14 | TRBV7-2 | NA | CASSLAGRVIGYTF
TRBJ2-5 | 13 | TRBV5-5 | many | CASSSVSRDATNF
TRBJ2-3 | 15 | TRBV7-9 | NA | CASRKSGSAADTQYF
TRBJ2-5 | 14 | TRBV6-5 | many | CASSYSGLQETQYF
TRBJ2-2 | 14 | TRBV7-3 | many | CASSLKGGTGELFF
TRBJ2-7 | 13 | TRBV5-6 | NA | CASSFTSSYEQYF
TRBJ2-7 | 15 | TRBV2 | NA | CASSDWAGGSYEQYF
TRBJ2-3 | 15 | TRBV6-1 | NA | CASLQPSGGPGTQYF
TRBJ1-1 | 13 | TRBV30 | NA | CAWRWTGSTEAFF
TRBJ1-2 | 12 | TRBV28 | many | CASSTYNYGYTF